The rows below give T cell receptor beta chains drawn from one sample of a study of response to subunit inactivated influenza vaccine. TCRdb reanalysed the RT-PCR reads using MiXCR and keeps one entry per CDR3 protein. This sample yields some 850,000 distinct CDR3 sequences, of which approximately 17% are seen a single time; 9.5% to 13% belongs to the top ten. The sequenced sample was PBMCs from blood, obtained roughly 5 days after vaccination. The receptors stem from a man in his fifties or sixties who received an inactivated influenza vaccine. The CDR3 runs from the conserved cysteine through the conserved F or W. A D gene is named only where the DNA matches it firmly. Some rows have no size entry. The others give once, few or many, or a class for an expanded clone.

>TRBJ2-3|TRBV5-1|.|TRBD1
TGCGCCAGCAGCTTAGCGGGACAGGGGGCAAATACGCAGTATTTT
CASSLAGQGANTQYF
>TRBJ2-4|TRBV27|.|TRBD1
TGTGCCAGCAGTTTTTCGACAGGGACCGTTTTTATTCAGTACTTC
CASSFSTGTVFIQYF
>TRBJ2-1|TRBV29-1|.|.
TGCAGCGTTGACGTTCCCCCCCGCGGTGAGCAGTTCTTC
CSVDVPPRGEQFF
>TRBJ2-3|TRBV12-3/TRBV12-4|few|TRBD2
TGTGCCAGCGACGTCCCCGGACTAGGAGGTGGGAAGCATACGCAGTATTTT
CASDVPGLGGGKHTQYF
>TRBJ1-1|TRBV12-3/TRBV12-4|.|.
TGTGCCAGCAGTTTGATGCTAGGGGCACCTGAAGCTTTCTTT
CASSLMLGAPEAFF
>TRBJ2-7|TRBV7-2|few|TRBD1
TGTGCCAGCAGCTCGAACAGGGGTGAGCAGTACTTC
CASSSNRGEQYF
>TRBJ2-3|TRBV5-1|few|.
TGCGCCAGCAGCTCGGTGAAAGATACGCAGTATTTT
CASSSVKDTQYF
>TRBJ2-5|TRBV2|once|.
TGTGCCAGCAGTGAATGGGGTAGCGAGAGGTACCAAGAGACCCAGTACTTC
CASSEWGSERYQETQYF
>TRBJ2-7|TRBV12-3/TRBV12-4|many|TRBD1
TGTGCCAGCACCTTCAGGGGGAGCGCCTACGAGCAGTACTTC
CASTFRGSAYEQYF
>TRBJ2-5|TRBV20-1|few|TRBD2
TGCAGTGCTTGGTTAGCGGGACAAGAGACCCAGTACTTC
CSAWLAGQETQYF
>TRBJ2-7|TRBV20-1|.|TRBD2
TGCAGCCCCGGGACTAGCGGGGTAAGCTCCTACGAGCAGTACTTC
CSPGTSGVSSYEQYF
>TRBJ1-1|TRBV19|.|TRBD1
TGTGCCAGTAGTCCCTCCGGGACAGCAGCAGAAGCTTTCTTT
CASSPSGTAAEAFF
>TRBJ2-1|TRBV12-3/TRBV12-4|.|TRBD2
TGTGCCAGCAGGACCCTAGCGGGGGGATACAATGAGCAGTTCTTC
CASRTLAGGYNEQFF
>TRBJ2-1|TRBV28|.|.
TGTGCCAGCAGTTCTGGGACCCGAGGGGCGGCTGAGCAGTTCTTC
CASSSGTRGAAEQFF
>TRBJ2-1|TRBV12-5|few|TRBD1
TGTGCTAGTGGTTTGGTAATTGGGGACAGGGTCTCCTACAATGAGCAGTTCTTC
CASGLVIGDRVSYNEQFF
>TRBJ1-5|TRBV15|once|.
TGTGCCACCAGCAGTTCCCGTAGTCAGCCCCAGCATTTT
CATSSSRSQPQHF
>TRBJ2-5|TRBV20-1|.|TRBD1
TGCAGGGTTTCCGGGACAGGGACCCAAGAGACCCAGTACTTC
CRVSGTGTQETQYF
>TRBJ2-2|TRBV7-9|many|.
TGTGCCAGCAGCGTATTTAGCGGAGACACCGGGGAGCTGTTTTTT
CASSVFSGDTGELFF
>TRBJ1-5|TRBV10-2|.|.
TGCGCCAGCGCCGGGACACCGAATCAGCCCCAGCATTTT
CASAGTPNQPQHF
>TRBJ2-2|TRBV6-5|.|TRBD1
TGTGCCAGCAGTTACCAAATGACAGGGCGGGCCGGGGAGCTGTTTTTT
CASSYQMTGRAGELFF
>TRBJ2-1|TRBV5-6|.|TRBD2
TGTGCCAGCAGCCCCCTCGGTGGACTAGCGGGAGCTCTTGAGCAGTTCTTC
CASSPLGGLAGALEQFF
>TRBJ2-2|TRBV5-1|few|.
TGCGCCAGCAGCCAAACAGGGGGGGACTTCTCCGGGGAGCTGTTTTTT
CASSQTGGDFSGELFF
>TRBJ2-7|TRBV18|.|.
TGTGCCAGCTCGCGGGACAGCCAACACTTCTACGAGCAGTACTTC
CASSRDSQHFYEQYF
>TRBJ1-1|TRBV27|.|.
TGTGCCAGCACGAGCGGCCCTATGAACACTGAAGCTTTCTTT
CASTSGPMNTEAFF
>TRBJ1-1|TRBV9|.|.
TGTGCCAGCAGCGTCGCAGGGAACACTGAAGCTTTCTTT
CASSVAGNTEAFF
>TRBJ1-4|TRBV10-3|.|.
TGTGCCATCAGTGAGTCCCGGCTCGGCAGGGTCGGGGAAAAACTGTTTTTT
CAISESRLGRVGEKLFF
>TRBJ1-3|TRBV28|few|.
TGTGCCAGCAGTTTCGGGATAGGGGCTGGAAACACCATATATTTT
CASSFGIGAGNTIYF
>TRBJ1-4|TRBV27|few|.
TGTGCCAGCAGCGCCGGGACAACCCAAAATGAAAAACTGTTTTTT
CASSAGTTQNEKLFF
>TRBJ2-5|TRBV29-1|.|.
TGCAGCGGGCAGAACCAAGAGACCCAGTACTTC
CSGQNQETQYF
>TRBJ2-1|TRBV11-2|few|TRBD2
TGTGCCAGCAGCTTGCGGCGGGAGTTCAATGAGCAGTTCTTC
CASSLRREFNEQFF
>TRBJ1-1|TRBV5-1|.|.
TGCGCCAGCAGCTTTCAGACGGCTCCGGGGTCTGAAGCTTTCTTT
CASSFQTAPGSEAFF
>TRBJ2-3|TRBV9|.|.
TGTGCCAGCAGCGTAGCGACAGCCTGGGGAGATACGCAGTATTTT
CASSVATAWGDTQYF
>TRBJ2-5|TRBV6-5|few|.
TGTGCCAGCAGTTACTCGGGGGGCTGGGGGGAGACCCAGTACTTC
CASSYSGGWGETQYF
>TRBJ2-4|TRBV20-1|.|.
TGCAGTGCTTCTGACCCATCCAAAAACATTCAGTACTTC
CSASDPSKNIQYF
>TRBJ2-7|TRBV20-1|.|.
TGCAGTGCTAGCCGCTCCTCTGGGACGCTCTCCGAGCAGTACTTC
CSASRSSGTLSEQYF
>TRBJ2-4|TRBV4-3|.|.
TGCGCCAGCAGCCAAGGGGGGGCGGGAGCGATTTGGGACATTCAGTACTTC
CASSQGGAGAIWDIQYF
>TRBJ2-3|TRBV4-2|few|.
TGTGCCAGCAGTAATAGCGGTGGGGCTAGCACAGATACGCAGTATTTT
CASSNSGGASTDTQYF
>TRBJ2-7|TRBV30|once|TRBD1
TGTGCCTGGAGTGTGCCCGGACAGGGGAGAAACGAGCAGTACTTC
CAWSVPGQGRNEQYF
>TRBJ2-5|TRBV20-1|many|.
TGCAGTGCTTCCGAAGAGACCCAGTACTTC
CSASEETQYF
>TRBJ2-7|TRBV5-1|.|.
TGCGCCAGCAGCTTGGTGGGACACCCCTACGAGCAGTACTTC
CASSLVGHPYEQYF
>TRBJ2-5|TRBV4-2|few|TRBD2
TGTGCCAGCAGCTCCTGGGGCCGTAGCGGGAGGAGTCAAGAGACCCAGTACTTC
CASSSWGRSGRSQETQYF
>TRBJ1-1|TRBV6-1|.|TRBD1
TGTGCCAGCAGGGTGACAGGGGGGGATACTGAAGCTTTCTTT
CASRVTGGDTEAFF
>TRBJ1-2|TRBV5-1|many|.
TGCGCCAGCAGCTTGGAGTCAGGATTTGGCTACACCTTC
CASSLESGFGYTF
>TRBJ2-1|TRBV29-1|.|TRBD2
TGCAGCGTTGGGACGGGAGGGAGGCCCTACAATGAGCAGTTCTTC
CSVGTGGRPYNEQFF
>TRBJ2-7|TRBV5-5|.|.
TGTGCCAGCAGCTTTGGGTGGGGGACCTACGAGCAGTACTTC
CASSFGWGTYEQYF
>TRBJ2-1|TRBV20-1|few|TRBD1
TGCAGTGCTGGTGGGACAGGGGGTAGGTCCTACAATGAGCAGTTCTTC
CSAGGTGGRSYNEQFF
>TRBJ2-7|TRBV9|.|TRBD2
TGTGCCAGCAGCTCGTTTAGCGGGAGTCCCTCCTACGAGCAGTACTTC
CASSSFSGSPSYEQYF
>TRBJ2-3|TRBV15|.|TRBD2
TGTGCCACCAGCAGAGATCACGGACTAGCGGGCACAGATACGCAGTATTTT
CATSRDHGLAGTDTQYF
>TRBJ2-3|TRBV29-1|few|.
TGCAGCTACAGGGGAGGGGGGACAGATACGCAGTATTTT
CSYRGGGTDTQYF
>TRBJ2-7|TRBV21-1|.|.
TGTGCCAGCAGTAGGGGACAGGGTAACTCCTACGAGCAGTACTTC
CASSRGQGNSYEQYF
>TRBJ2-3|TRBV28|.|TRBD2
TGTGCCAGCAAAAAAGCGGGATGGAAGACGGCAGATACGCAGTATTTT
CASKKAGWKTADTQYF
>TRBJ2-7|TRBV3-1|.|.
TGTGCCAGTGAGAACGGGAGAGGTAACGAGCAGTACTTC
CASENGRGNEQYF
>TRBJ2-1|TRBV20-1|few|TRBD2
TGCAGTGCCCTCCCGGGGGGTTCCTACAATGAGCAGTTCTTC
CSALPGGSYNEQFF
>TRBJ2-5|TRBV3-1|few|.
TGTGCCAGCAGCAATACAGGGAAAGAGACCCAGTACTTC
CASSNTGKETQYF
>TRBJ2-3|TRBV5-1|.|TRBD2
TGCGCCAGCAGCTTGGTAGCGGGGGCGCGCACAGATACGCAGTATTTT
CASSLVAGARTDTQYF
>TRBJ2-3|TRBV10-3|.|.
TGTGCCATCAGTGGCCTTAGCGGAACAGATACGCAGTATTTT
CAISGLSGTDTQYF
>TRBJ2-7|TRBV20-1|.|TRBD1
TGCAGTGCTATTAACAGGGGCCGCTCCTACGAGCAGTACTTC
CSAINRGRSYEQYF
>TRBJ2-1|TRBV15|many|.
TGTGCCACCAGCAGAGAAAGGGGGGCTAACAATGAGCAGTTCTTC
CATSRERGANNEQFF
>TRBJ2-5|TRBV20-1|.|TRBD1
TGCAGTGCGGCCGCCGGGACAGGGCCCCAAGAGACCCAGTACTTC
CSAAAGTGPQETQYF
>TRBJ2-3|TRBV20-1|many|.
TGCAGTGCTAGAGATTGGGCTAGGGCCTACACAGATACGCAGTATTTT
CSARDWARAYTDTQYF